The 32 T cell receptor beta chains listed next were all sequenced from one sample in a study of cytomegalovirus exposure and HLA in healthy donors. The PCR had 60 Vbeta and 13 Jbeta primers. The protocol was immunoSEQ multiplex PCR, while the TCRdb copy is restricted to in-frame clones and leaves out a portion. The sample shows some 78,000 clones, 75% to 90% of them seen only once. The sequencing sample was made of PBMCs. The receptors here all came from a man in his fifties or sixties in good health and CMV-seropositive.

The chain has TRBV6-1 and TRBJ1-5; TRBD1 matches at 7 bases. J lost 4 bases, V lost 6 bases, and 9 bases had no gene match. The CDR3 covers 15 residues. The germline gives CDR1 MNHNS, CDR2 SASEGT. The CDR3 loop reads CASSPIQGFNQPQHF. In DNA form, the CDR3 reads TGTGCCAGCAGCCCGATACAGGGGTTTAATCAGCCCCAGCATTTT.

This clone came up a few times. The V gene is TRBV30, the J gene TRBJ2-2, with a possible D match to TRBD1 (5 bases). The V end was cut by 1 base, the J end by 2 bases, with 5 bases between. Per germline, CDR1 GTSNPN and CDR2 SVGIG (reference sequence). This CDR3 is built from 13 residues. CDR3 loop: CAWSGGNTGELFF. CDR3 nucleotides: TGTGCCTGGAGTGGGGGCAACACCGGGGAGCTGTTTTTT.

CDR3 loop: CASRARTGGNEQYF. CDR3 nucleotide sequence: TGTGCCAGCAGGGCTAGGACAGGGGGGAACGAGCAGTACTTC. The chain uses TRBV6-1 and TRBJ2-7, with 10 bases aligning to TRBD1. Germline lookup yields CDR1 MNHNS and CDR2 SASEGT. Trimming at V came to 6 bases and at J to 5 bases, leaving 7 bases not matched to a gene. There are 14 residues in the CDR3.

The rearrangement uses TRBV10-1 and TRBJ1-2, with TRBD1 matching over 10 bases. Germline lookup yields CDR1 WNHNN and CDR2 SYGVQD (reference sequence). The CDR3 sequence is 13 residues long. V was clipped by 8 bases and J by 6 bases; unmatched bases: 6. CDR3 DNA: TGCGCCAGCTCACCGGGACAGGGGAATGGCTACACCTTC. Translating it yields CASSPGQGNGYTF.

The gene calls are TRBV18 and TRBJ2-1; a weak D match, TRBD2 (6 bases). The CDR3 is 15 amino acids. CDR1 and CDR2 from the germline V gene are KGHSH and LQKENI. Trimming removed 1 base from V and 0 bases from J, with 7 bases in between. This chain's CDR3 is CASSPLADSYNEQFF. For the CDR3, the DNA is TGTGCCAGCTCACCACTAGCGGACTCCTACAATGAGCAGTTCTTC.

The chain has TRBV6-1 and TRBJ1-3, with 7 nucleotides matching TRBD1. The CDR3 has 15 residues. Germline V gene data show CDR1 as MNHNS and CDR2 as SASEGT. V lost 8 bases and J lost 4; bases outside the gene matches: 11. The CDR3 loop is CASEPGQHLGNTIYF. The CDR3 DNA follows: TGTGCCAGCGAACCGGGACAGCACCTCGGAAACACCATATATTTT.

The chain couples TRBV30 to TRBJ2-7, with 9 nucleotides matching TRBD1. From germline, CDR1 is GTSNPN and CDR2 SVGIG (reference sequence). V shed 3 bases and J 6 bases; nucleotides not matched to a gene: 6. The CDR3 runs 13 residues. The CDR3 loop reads CAWSALQGAEQYF. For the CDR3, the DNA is TGTGCCTGGAGCGCACTACAGGGGGCCGAGCAGTACTTC. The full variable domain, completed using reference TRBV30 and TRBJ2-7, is SQTIHQWPATLVQPVGSPLSLECTVEGTSNPNLYWYRQAAGRGLQLLFYSVGIGQISSEVPQNLSASRPQDRQFILSSKKLLLSDSGFYLCAWSALQGAEQYFGPGTRLTVT.

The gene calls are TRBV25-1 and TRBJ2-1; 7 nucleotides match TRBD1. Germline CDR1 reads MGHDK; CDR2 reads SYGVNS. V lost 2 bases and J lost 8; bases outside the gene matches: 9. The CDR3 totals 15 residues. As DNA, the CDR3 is TGTGCCAGCAGTGAAGATTTGACGGGGACAGATGAGCAGTTCTTC. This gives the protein CASSEDLTGTDEQFF. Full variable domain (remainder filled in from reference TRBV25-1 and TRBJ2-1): EADIYQTPRYLVIGTGKKITLECSQTMGHDKMYWYQQDPGMELHLIHYSYGVNSTEKGDLSSESTVSRIRTEHFPLTLESARPSHTSQYLCASSEDLTGTDEQFFGPGTRLTVL.

CDR3 DNA sequence: TGTGCCAGCAGCTTATCAGACACAGATACGCAGTATTTT. Its translation is CASSLSDTDTQYF. The V call is TRBV7-9, the J call TRBJ2-3, with D unresolved. V was trimmed by 2 bases and J by 2 bases, leaving 5 bases between them. Per germline, CDR1 SEHNR and CDR2 FQNEAQ (reference sequence). CDR3 length equals 13 residues.

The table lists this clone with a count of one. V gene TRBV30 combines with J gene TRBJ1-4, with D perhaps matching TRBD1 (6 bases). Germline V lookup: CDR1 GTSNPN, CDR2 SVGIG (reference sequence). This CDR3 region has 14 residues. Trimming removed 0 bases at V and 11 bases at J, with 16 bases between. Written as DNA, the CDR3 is TGTGCCTGGAGTGTAACGGACAGAGCGTATAAACTGTTTTTT. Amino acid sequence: CAWSVTDRAYKLFF.

In nucleotides, the CDR3 is TGTGCCAGCAGCGTCGGGAGCTCCTACAATGAGCAGTTCTTC. Amino acids: CASSVGSSYNEQFF. J is TRBJ2-1 and V is TRBV7-8; D possibly corresponds to TRBD2 (6 bases). Germline assignment: CDR1 SGHVS and CDR2 FQNEAQ. V dropped 5 bases and J dropped 0 bases, with 8 bases sitting between them. The CDR3 spans 14 residues.

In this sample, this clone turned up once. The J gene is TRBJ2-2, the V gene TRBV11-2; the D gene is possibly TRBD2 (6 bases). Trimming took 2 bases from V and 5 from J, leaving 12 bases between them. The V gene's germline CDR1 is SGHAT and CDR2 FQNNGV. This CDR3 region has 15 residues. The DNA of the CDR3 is TGTGCCAGCAGCTTAATTGTTAGCGGTACCGGGGAGCTGTTTTTT. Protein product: CASSLIVSGTGELFF.

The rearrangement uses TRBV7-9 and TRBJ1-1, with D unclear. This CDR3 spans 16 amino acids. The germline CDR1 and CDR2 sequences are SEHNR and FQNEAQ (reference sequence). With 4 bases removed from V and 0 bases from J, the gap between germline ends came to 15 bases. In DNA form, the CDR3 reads TGTGCCAGCAGCTCCCTCGGTCCAGCGATGAACACTGAAGCTTTCTTT. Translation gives CASSSLGPAMNTEAFF. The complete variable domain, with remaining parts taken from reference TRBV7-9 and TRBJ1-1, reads DTGVSQNPRHKITKRGQNVTFRCDPISEHNRLYWYRQTLGQGPEFLTYFQNEAQLEKSRLLSDRFSAERPKGSFSTLEIQRTEQGDSAMYLCASSSLGPAMNTEAFFGQGTRLTVV.

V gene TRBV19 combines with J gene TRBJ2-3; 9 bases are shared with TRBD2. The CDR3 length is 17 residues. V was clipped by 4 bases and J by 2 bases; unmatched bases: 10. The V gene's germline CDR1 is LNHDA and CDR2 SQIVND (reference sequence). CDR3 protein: CASSTPPVAGATDTQYF. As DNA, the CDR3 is TGTGCCAGTAGTACCCCCCCGGTAGCGGGAGCCACAGATACGCAGTATTTT.

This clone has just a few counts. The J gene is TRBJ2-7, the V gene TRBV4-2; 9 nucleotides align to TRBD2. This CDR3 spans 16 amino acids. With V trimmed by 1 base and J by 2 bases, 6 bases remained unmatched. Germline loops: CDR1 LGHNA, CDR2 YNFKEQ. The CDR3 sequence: CASSQASSGIPYEQYF. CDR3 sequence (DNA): TGTGCCAGCAGCCAAGCCTCTAGCGGGATTCCCTACGAGCAGTACTTC.

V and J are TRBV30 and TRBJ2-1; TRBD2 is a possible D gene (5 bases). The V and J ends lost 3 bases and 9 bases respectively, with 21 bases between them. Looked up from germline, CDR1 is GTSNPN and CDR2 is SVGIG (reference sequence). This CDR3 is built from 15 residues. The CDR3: CAWSVPPGSAGEQFF. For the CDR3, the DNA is TGTGCCTGGAGCGTACCCCCGGGTAGCGCGGGTGAGCAGTTCTTC.

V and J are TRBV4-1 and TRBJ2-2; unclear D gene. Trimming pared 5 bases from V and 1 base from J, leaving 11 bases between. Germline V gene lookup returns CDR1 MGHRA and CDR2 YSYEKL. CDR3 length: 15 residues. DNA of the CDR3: TGCGCCAGCAGCACAATCACATTGAACACCGGGGAGCTGTTTTTT. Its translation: CASSTITLNTGELFF.

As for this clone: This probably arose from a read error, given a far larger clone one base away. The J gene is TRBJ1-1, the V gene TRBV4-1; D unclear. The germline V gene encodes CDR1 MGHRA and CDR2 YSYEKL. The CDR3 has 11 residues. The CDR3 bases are TGTGCCAGCAGCTTGAACGGAGGAGCTTTCTTT. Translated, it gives CASSLNGGAFF.

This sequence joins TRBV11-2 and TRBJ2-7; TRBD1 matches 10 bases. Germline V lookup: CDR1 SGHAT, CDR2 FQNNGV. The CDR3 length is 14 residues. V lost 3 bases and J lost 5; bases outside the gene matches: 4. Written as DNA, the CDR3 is TGTGCCAGCAGCTTGGGACAGGGGATGAACGAGCAGTACTTC. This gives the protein CASSLGQGMNEQYF. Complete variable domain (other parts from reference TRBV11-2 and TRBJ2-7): EAGVAQSPRYKIIEKRQSVAFWCNPISGHATLYWYQQILGQGPKLLIQFQNNGVVDDSQLPKDRFSAERLKGVDSTLKIQPAKLEDSAVYLCASSLGQGMNEQYFGPGTRLTVT.

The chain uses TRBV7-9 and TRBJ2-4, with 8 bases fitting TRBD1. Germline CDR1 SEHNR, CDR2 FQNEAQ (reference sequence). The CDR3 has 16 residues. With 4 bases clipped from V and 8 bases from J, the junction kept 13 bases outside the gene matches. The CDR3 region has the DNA TGTGCCAGCAGCTCCGACCAAGGACAGGGTGTGGACATTCAGTACTTC. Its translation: CASSSDQGQGVDIQYF.

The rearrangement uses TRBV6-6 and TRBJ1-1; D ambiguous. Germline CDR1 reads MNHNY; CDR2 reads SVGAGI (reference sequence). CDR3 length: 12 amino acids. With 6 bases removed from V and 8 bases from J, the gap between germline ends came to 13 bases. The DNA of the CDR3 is TGTGCCAGCAGCCCGAGGGTTTCCGAAGCTTTCTTT. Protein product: CASSPRVSEAFF.

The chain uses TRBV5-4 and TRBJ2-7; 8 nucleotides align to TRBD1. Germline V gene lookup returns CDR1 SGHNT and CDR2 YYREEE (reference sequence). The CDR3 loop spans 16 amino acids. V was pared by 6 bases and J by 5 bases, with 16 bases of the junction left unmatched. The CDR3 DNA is TGTGCCAGCACCTACCATCAGGGGACAGGACGGGACGAGCAGTACTTC. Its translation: CASTYHQGTGRDEQYF.

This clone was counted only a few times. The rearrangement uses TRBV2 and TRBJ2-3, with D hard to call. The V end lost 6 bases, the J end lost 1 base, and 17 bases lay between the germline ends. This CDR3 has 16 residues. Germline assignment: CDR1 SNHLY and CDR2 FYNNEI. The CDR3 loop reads CASSTDSSGGTDTQYF. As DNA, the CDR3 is TGTGCCAGCAGCACCGACTCCTCCGGAGGCACAGATACGCAGTATTTT.

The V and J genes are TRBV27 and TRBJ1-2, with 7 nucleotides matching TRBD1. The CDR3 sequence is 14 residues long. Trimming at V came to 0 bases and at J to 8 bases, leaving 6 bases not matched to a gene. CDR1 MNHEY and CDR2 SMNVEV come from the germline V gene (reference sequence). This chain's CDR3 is CASSLSIRTGGYTF. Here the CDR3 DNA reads TGTGCCAGCAGTTTATCAATACGGACAGGAGGCTACACCTTC.

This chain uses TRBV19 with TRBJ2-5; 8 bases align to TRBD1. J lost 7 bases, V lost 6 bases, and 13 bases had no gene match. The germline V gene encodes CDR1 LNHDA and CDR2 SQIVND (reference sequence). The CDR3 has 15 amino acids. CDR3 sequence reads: CASRTSGTGRGTQYF. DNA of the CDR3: TGTGCCAGTAGGACTTCCGGGACAGGTCGGGGGACCCAGTACTTC.

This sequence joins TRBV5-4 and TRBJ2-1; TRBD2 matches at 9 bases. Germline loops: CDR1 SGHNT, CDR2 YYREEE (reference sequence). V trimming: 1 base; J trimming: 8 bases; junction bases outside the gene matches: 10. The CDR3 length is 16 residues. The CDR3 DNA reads TGTGCCAGCAGCTTGCCCGGCGGGAGGGGGCGGGATGAGCAGTTCTTC. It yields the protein CASSLPGGRGRDEQFF.

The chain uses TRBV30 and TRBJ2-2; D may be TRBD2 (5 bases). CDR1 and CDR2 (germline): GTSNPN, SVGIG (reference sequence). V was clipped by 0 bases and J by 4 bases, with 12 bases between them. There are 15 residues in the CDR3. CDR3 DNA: TGTGCCTGGAGTGTAATGACGGGATCCACCGGGGAGCTGTTTTTT. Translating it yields CAWSVMTGSTGELFF.

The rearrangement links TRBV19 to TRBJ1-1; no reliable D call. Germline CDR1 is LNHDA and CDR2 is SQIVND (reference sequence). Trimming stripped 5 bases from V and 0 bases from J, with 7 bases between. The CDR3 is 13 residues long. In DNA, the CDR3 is TGTGCCAGTAGTCTGCGTTTGAACACTGAAGCTTTCTTT. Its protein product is CASSLRLNTEAFF.

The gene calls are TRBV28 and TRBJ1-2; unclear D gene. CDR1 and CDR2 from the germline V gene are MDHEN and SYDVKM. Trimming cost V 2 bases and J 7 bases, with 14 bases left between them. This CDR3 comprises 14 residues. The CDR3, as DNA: TGTGCCAGCAGTTTAGGGCGAGTTGAAGGTGGCTACACCTTC. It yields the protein CASSLGRVEGGYTF.

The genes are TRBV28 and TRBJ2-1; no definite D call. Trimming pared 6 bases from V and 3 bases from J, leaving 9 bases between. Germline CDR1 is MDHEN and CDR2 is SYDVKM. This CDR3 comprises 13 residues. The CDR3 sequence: CASSVTYYNEQFF. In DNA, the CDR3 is TGTGCCAGCAGCGTCACCTACTACAATGAGCAGTTCTTC.

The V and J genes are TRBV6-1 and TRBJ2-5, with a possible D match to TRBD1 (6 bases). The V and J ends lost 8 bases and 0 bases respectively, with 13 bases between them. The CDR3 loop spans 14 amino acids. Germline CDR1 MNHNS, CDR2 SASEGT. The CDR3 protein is CASEKGGNQETQYF. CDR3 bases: TGTGCCAGCGAGAAAGGGGGAAACCAAGAGACCCAGTACTTC.

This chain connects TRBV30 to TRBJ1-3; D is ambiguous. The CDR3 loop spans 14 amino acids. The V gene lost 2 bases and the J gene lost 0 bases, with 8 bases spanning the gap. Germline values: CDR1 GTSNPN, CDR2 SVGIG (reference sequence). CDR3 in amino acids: CAWSLLASGNTIYF. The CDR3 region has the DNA TGTGCCTGGAGTTTATTAGCCTCTGGAAACACCATATATTTT.